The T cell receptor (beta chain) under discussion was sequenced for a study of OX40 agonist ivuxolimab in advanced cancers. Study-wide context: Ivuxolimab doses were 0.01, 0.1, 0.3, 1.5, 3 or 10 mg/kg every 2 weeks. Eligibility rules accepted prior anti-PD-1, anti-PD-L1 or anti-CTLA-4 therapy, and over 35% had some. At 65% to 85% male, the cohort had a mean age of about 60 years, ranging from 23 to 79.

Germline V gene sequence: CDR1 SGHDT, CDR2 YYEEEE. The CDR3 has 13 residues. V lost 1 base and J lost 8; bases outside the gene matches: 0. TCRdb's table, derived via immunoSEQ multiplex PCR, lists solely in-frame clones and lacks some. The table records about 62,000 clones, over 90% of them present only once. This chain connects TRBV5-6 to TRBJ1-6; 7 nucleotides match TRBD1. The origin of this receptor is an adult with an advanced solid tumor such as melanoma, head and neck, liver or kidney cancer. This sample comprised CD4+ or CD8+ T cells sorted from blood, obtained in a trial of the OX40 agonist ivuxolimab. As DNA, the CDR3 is TGTGCCAGCAGCTTGACAGGGGATTCACCCCTCCACTTT. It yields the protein CASSLTGDSPLHF.